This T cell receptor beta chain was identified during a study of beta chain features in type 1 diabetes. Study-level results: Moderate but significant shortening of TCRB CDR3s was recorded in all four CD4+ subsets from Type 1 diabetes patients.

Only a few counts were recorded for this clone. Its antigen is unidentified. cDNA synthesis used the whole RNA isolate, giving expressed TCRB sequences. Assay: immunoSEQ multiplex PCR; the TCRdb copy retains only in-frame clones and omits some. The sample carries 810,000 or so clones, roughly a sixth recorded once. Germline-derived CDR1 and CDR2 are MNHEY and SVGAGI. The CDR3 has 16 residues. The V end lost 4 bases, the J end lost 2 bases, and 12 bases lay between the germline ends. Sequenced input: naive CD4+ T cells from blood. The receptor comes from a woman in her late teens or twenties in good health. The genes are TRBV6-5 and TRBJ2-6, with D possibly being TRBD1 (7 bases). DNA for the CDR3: TGTGCCAGCAGTTGGAGGGGGCAGGCTGGGGCCAACGTCCTGACTTTC. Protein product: CASSWRGQAGANVLTF.